The T cell receptor (beta chain) described here comes from a study of T cell responses to AZD1222 COVID-19 vaccine. Whole-study findings and limits: Repertoire samples came only from after the peak T cell response. At study baseline, merely six AZD1222 recipients were seropositive. Mostly white British, mostly female donors; authors suggested clonal diversity may be underestimated. Rises in breadth and depth of Spike-specific TCRs came after two AZD1222 doses.

Comment on this clone: Its target is not known.

CDR3 length: 16 residues. The germline V and J ends were trimmed by 0 bases and 2 bases, with 13 bases remaining between them. Per germline, CDR1 MGHRA and CDR2 YSYEKL. Measured with immunoSEQ multiplex PCR; TCRdb has only the in-frame clones, and not every one. The sample carries about 130,000 clones, approximately 85% recorded once. Sequencing was performed on peripheral blood, taken on day 0 of AZD1222 vaccination. This clonotype was obtained from an adult in good health. The chain links TRBV4-1 to TRBJ1-1, with D perhaps TRBD1 (6 bases). The CDR3 nucleotides read TGCGCCAGCAGCCAAGAAGGTGCGACAGGCAACACTGAAGCTTTCTTT. It encodes CASSQEGATGNTEAFF.